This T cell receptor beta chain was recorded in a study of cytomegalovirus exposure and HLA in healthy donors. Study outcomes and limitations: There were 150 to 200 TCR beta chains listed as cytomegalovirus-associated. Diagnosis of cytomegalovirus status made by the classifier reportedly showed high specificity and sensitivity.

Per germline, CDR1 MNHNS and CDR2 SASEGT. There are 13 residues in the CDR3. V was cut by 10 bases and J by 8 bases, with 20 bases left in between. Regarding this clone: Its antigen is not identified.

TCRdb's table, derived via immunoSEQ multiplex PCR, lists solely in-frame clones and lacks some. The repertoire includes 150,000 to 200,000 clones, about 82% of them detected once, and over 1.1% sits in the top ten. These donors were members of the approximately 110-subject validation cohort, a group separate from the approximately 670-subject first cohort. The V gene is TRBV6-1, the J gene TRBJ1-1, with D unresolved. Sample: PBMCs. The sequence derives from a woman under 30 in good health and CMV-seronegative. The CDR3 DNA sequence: TGTGCCACCAACAGTCCGTTACCGGGGGAAGCTTTCTTT. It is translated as CATNSPLPGEAFF.